Sequencing of this T cell receptor (beta chain) was carried out in a study of blood T cell repertoires in COVID-19. Study information: Some COVID-19 samples were acute and others convalescent; all came from the United States, Italy and Spain.

This clone showed up just once. Those enrolled, adults aged roughly 18 to 100 years, came from around 24 US areas. There are 14 residues in the CDR3. V was shortened by 6 bases and J by 2 bases, with 13 bases between the two germline ends. The germline gives CDR1 MNHEY, CDR2 SVGAGI. The repertoire was sequenced with immunoSEQ multiplex PCR; TCRdb's copy has only in-frame clones and lacks some. Here the sample spans about 220,000 clones, under 90% being singletons. Sequenced sample: PBMCs or T cells enriched from blood (not recorded which). This clonotype was sampled from a woman in her sixties who had recovered from COVID-19. V and J are TRBV6-5 and TRBJ1-2; no clear D. The CDR3 DNA reads as TGTGCCAGCAGCCGCCCTCTGGAGAACTATGGCTACACCTTC. This encodes CASSRPLENYGYTF.